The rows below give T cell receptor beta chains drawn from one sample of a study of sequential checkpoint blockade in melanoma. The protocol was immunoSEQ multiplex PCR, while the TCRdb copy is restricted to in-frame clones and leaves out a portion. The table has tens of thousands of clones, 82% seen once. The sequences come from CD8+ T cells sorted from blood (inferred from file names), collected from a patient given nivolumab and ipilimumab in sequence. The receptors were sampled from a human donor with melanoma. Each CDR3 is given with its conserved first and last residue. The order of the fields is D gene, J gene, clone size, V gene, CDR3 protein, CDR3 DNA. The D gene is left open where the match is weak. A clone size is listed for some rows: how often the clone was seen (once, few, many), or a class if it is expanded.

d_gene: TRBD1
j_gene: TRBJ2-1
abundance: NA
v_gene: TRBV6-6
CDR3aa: CASSNPTGVNEQFF
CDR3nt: TGTGCCAGCAGTAACCCGACAGGGGTGAATGAGCAGTTCTTC

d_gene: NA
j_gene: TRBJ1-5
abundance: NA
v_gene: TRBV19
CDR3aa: CASSRAGSNQPQHF
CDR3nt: TGTGCCAGTAGCCGGGCAGGGAGCAATCAGCCCCAGCATTTT

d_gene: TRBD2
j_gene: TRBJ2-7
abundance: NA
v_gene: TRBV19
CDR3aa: CASTPSGSSYEQYF
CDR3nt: TGTGCCAGTACCCCTAGCGGAAGCTCCTACGAGCAGTACTTC

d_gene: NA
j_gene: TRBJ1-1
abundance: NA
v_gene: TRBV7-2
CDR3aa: CASSTGTLNTEAFF
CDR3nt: TGTGCCAGCAGCACCGGGACATTGAACACTGAAGCTTTCTTT

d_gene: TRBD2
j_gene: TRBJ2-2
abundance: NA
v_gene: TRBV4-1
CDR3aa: CASSQDVRLAGDTGELFF
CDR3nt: TGCGCCAGCAGCCAAGATGTCCGGCTAGCGGGAGACACCGGGGAGCTGTTTTTT

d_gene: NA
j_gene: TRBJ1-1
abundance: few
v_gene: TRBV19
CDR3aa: CASSTQTGLRAFF
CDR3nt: TGTGCCAGTAGTACCCAGACAGGCCTGAGGGCTTTCTTT

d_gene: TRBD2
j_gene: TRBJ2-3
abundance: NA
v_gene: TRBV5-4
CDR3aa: CASSLTGLAYTDTQYF
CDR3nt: TGTGCCAGCAGCCTTACAGGACTAGCCTACACAGATACGCAGTATTTT

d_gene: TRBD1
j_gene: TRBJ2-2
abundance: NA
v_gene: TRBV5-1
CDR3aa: CASSLTGGNTGELFF
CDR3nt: TGCGCCAGCAGCCTGACAGGGGGGAACACCGGGGAGCTGTTTTTT

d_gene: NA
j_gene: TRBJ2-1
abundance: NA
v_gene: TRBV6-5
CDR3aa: CASSFGLVDGNEQFF
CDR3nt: TGTGCCAGCAGTTTTGGACTCGTTGACGGCAATGAGCAGTTCTTC

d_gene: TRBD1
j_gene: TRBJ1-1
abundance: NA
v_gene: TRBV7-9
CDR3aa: CASSPQGGVNTEAFF
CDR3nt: TGTGCCAGCAGCCCGCAGGGGGGAGTGAACACTGAAGCTTTCTTT

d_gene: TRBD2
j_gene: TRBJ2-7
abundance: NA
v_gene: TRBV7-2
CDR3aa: CASSSTSSEQYF
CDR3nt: TGTGCCAGCAGCTCGACTAGCAGCGAGCAGTACTTC

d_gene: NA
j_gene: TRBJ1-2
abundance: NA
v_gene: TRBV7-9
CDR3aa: CASSPPVDGYTF
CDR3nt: TGTGCCAGCAGCCCCCCCGTAGATGGCTACACCTTC

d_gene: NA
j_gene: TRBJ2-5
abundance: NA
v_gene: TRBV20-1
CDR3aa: CSASPLETQYF
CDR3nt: TGCAGTGCTAGTCCCCTAGAGACCCAGTACTTC

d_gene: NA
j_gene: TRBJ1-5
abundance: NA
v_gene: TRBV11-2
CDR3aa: CASSQAYSNQPQHF
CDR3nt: TGTGCCAGCAGCCAGGCCTATAGCAATCAGCCCCAGCATTTT

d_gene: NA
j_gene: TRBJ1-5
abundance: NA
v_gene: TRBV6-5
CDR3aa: CASKGGPEQPQHF
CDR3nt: TGTGCCAGCAAGGGGGGGCCTGAACAGCCCCAGCATTTT

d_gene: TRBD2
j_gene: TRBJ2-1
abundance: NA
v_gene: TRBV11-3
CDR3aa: CASSTRLAGGNNEQFF
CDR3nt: TGTGCCAGCAGCACGCGACTAGCGGGAGGGAACAATGAGCAGTTCTTC

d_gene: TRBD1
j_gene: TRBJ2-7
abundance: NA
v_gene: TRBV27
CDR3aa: CASREDRGIGEQYF
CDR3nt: TGTGCCAGCAGGGAGGACAGGGGGATTGGCGAGCAGTACTTC

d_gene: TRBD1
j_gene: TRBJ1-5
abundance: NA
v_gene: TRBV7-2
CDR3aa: CASSLTGGGSQPQHF
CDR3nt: TGTGCCAGCAGTTTGACAGGGGGAGGAAGTCAGCCCCAGCATTTT

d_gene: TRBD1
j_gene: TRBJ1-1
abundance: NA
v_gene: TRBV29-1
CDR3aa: CSVVRTGDLNTEAFF
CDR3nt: TGCAGCGTTGTAAGGACAGGGGATCTGAACACTGAAGCTTTCTTT

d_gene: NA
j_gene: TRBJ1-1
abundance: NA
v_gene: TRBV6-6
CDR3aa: CASRQAGGGTEAFF
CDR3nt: TGTGCCAGCCGTCAGGCGGGGGGCGGCACTGAAGCTTTCTTT

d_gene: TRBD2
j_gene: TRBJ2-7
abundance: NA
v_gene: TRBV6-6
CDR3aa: CASRPTLAGGYEQYF
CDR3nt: TGTGCCAGCAGGCCGACCTTAGCGGGAGGGTACGAGCAGTACTTC

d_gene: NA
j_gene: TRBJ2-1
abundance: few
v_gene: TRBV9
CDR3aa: CASSYSIELDNEQFF
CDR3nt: TGTGCCAGCAGCTACTCGATCGAACTCGACAATGAGCAGTTCTTC

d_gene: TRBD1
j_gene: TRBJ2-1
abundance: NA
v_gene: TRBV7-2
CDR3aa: CASSLRGQGVYNEQFF
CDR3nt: TGTGCCAGCAGCCTACGAGGACAGGGGGTCTACAATGAGCAGTTCTTC

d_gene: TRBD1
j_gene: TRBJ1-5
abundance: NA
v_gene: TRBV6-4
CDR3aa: CATLDRVYDQPQHF
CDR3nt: TGTGCCACCTTGGACAGGGTGTATGATCAGCCCCAGCATTTT

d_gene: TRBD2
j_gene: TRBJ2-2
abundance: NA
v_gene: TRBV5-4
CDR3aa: CASSVSGSVTGELFF
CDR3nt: TGTGCCAGCAGTGTTAGCGGGAGCGTCACCGGGGAGCTGTTTTTT

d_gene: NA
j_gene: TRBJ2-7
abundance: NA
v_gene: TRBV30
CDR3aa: CASRGSYEQYF
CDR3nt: TGTGCCTCTAGGGGTTCCTACGAGCAGTACTTC

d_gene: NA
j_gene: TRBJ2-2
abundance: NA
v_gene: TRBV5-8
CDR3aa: CASSLVRTNTGELFF
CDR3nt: TGTGCCAGCAGCTTGGTGCGGACGAACACCGGGGAGCTGTTTTTT

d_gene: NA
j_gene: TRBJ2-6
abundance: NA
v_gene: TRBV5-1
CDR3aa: CASSEQSSGANVLTF
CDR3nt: TGCGCCAGCAGCGAACAGAGCTCTGGGGCCAACGTCCTGACTTTC

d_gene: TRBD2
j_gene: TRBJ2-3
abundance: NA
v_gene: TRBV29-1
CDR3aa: CSVVRLAGVADTQYF
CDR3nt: TGCAGCGTTGTAAGATTAGCGGGAGTCGCAGATACGCAGTATTTT

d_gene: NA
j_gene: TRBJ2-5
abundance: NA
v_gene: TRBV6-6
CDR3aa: CASSYVAQETQYF
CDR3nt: TGTGCCAGCAGTTACGTAGCACAAGAGACCCAGTACTTC

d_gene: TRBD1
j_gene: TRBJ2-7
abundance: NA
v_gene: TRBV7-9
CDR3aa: CASAAPGGEREQHF
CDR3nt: TGTGCCAGCGCGGCCCCAGGGGGCGAGAGGGAGCAGCACTTC

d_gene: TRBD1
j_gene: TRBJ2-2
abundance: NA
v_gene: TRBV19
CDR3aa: CASSIEYETGDTGELFF
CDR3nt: TGTGCCAGTAGTATAGAATACGAGACAGGGGACACCGGGGAGCTGTTTTTT

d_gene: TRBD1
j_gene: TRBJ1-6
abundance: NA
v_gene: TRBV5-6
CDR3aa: CASSPRGDRGNSPLHF
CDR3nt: TGTGCCAGCAGCCCCCGGGGGGACAGGGGTAATTCACCCCTCCACTTT

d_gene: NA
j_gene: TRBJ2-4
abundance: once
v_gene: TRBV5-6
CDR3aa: CASSLLAGEAKNIQYF
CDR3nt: TGTGCCAGCAGCTTGCTAGCCGGAGAAGCCAAAAACATTCAGTACTTC

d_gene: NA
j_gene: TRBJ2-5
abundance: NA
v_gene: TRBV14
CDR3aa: CASSPGLQETQYF
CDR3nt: TGTGCCAGCAGCCCAGGACTCCAAGAGACCCAGTACTTC

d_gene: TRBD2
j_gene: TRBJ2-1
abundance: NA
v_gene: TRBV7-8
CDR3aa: CASSLGGLAGSGNEQFF
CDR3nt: TGTGCCAGCAGCTTGGGGGGACTAGCCGGGTCAGGTAATGAGCAGTTCTTC

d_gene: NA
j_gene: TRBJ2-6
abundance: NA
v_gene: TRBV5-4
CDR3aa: CASSADNAGANVLTF
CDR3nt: TGTGCCAGCAGCGCCGACAATGCTGGGGCCAACGTCCTGACTTTC

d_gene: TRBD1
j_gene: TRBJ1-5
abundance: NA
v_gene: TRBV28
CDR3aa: CASSIQGRRNSNQPQHF
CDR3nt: TGTGCCAGCAGTATACAGGGGAGGCGAAATAGCAATCAGCCCCAGCATTTT

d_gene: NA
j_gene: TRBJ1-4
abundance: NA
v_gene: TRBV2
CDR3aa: CASRYSKGREKLFF
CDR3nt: TGTGCCAGCAGATACAGTAAAGGTCGGGAAAAACTGTTTTTT

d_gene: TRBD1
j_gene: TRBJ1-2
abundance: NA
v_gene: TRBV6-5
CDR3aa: CASSENRGPGYTF
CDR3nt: TGTGCCAGCAGCGAAAACAGGGGGCCTGGCTACACCTTC

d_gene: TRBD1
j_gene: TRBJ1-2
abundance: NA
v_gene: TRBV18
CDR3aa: CASSRSSGTELNYGYTF
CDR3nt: TGTGCCAGCTCACGCTCCTCGGGGACAGAATTAAACTATGGCTACACCTTC

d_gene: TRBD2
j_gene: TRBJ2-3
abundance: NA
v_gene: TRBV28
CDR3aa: CASSHLPGWTSGYTDTQYF
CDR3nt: TGTGCCAGCAGTCACCTACCCGGTTGGACTAGCGGTTACACAGATACGCAGTATTTT

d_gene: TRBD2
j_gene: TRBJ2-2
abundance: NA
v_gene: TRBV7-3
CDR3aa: CASSATSGTNTGELFF
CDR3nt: TGTGCCAGCAGCGCGACTAGCGGGACTAACACCGGGGAGCTGTTTTTT

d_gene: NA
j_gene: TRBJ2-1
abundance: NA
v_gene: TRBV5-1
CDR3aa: CASSLALSSYNEQFF
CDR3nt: TGCGCCAGCAGCTTGGCCCTATCCTCCTACAATGAGCAGTTCTTC

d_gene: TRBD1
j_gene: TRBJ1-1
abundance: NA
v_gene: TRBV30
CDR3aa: CAWSPTGLNTEAFF
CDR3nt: TGTGCCTGGAGCCCGACAGGGTTGAACACTGAAGCTTTCTTT